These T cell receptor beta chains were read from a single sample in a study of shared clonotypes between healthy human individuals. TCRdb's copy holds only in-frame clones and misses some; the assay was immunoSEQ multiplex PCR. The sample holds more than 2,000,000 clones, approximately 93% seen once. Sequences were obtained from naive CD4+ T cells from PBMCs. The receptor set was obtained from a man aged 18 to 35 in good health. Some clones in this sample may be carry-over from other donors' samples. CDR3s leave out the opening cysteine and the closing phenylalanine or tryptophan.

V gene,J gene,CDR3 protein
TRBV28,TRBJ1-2,ASNRGVGYGYT
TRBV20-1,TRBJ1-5,SASQQDFQH
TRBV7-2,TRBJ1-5,ASSYTGNSNQPQH
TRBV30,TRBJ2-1,AWRSLAVEQF
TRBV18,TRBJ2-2,ASSPGGPTGELF
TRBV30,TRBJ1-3,AWRNGASGNTIY
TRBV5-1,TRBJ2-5,ASSRGLAGGWETQY
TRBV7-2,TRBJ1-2,ASTPSWQGRNYGYT
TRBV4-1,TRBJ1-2,ASSQEEAAYYGYT
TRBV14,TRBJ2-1,ASSQERRGQGLLTLRGEQF
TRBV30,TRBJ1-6,AWNSFGGSYSPLH
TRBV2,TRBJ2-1,ASSRDRNNEQF
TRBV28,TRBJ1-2,ASSPAARGQGVGYT
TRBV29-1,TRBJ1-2,SARLGGGRPQNRDGYT
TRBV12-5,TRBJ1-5,ASGLGLGAGQPQH
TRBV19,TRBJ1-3,ATIPGQISGNTIY
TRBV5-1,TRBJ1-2,ASSSGQGVVGYT
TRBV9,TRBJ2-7,ASSTGSGRSYEQY
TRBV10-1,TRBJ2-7,ASSEGGRLSEQY
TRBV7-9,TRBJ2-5,ASSISGGAQETQY
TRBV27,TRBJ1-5,ASSVISGFQPQH
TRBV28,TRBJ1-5,ASKRRGPGQPQH
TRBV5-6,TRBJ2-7,ASSLAGTSYEQY
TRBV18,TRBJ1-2,ASSPTTRQGSYGYT
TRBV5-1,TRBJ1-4,ASSPGDRPSREKLF
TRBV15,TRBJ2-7,ATSRDSNSYEQY
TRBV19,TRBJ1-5,ASSLTNADQPQH
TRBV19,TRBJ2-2,ASSKSVTGANLPELF